Below, 28 T cell receptor beta chains from the same sample are listed, as sequenced in a study of blood T cell repertoires in COVID-19. Data came from immunoSEQ multiplex PCR; TCRdb stores just in-frame clones and leaves some out. This table has approximately 250,000 clones, nearly 85% appearing once. Sequencing used peripheral blood. Every receptor here comes from a human donor in a cohort sampled during active COVID-19.

The rearrangement uses TRBV6-5 and TRBJ1-1; D not resolved. The CDR3 has 12 residues. V lost 6 bases and J 4 bases, leaving 9 bases between the germline ends. Germline V gene sequence: CDR1 MNHEY, CDR2 SVGAGI. The CDR3 here is CASSPVGTEAFF. Written as DNA, the CDR3 is TGTGCCAGCAGCCCCGTCGGCACTGAAGCTTTCTTT.

This chain connects TRBV4-3 to TRBJ1-1; no definite D call. V lost 3 bases and J lost 1, with 6 bases in between. Germline V gene sequence: CDR1 LGHNA, CDR2 YSLEER. The CDR3 spans 13 residues. CDR3 amino acids: CASSHHRNTEAFF. In DNA form, the CDR3 reads TGCGCCAGCAGCCACCACAGGAACACTGAAGCTTTCTTT.

The CDR3 sequence is CAIRDRDRALSGYTF. The CDR3 DNA is TGTGCCATCAGGGACCGGGACAGGGCCTTGAGCGGCTACACCTTC. The rearrangement joins TRBV10-3 to TRBJ1-2; TRBD1 aligns across 9 bases. The V and J ends lost 6 bases and 8 bases, in that order; junction bases with no gene match: 13. Germline CDR1 ENHRY, CDR2 SYGVKD. The CDR3 has 15 residues.

CDR3 amino acids: CASSGAAQELTGAFRKLFF. As DNA, the CDR3 is TGCGCCAGCAGCGGGGCCGCCCAAGAACTGACAGGGGCTTTTAGGAAACTGTTTTTT. V is TRBV10-2 and J is TRBJ1-4, with 8 nucleotides matching TRBD1. Trimming removed 6 bases from V and 11 bases from J; junction bases left unmatched: 26. Germline CDR1 WSHSY, CDR2 SAAADI. The CDR3 sequence is 19 residues long.

The chain employs TRBV5-1 and TRBJ2-2, with 11 bases identical to TRBD1. Germline CDR1 SGHRS, CDR2 YFSETQ. This CDR3 region has 15 residues. The V segment lost 3 bases and the J segment 5 bases; nucleotides outside the gene matches: 3. The CDR3 loop reads CASSWGQGETGELFF. CDR3 DNA sequence: TGCGCCAGCAGCTGGGGACAGGGGGAAACCGGGGAGCTGTTTTTT. Drawing the rest from reference TRBV5-1 and TRBJ2-2, the complete variable domain is KAGVTQTPRYLIKTRGQQVTLSCSPISGHRSVSWYQQTPGQGLQFLFEYFSETQRNKGNFPGRFSGRQFSNSRSEMNVSTLELGDSALYLCASSWGQGETGELFFGEGSRLTVL.

J is TRBJ2-6 and V is TRBV3-1 (or the pseudogene TRBV3-2); maybe TRBD1 (6 bases). The CDR3 is 17 residues long. The V gene lost 6 bases and the J gene lost 1 base, with 16 bases spanning the gap. Germline assignment: CDR1 LGHDT and CDR2 YNNKEL (reference sequence). CDR3 residues: CASSQQAGVSGANVLTF. The CDR3, as DNA: TGTGCCAGCAGTCAGCAGGCAGGGGTGTCTGGGGCCAACGTCCTGACTTTC.

The V gene is TRBV7-6, the J gene TRBJ1-4; a possible D gene is TRBD1 (5 bases). The ends were cut back, 5 bases at V and 5 bases at J, with 18 bases in the middle. This CDR3 has 16 residues. Germline CDR1 reads SGHVS; CDR2 reads FNYEAQ. CDR3 protein: CASSRSTAQGNEKLFF. CDR3 DNA sequence: TGTGCCAGCAGCCGGTCGACGGCCCAGGGAAATGAAAAACTGTTTTTT.

This chain uses TRBV5-6 with TRBJ1-5, with D perhaps TRBD1 (6 bases). CDR1 SGHDT and CDR2 YYEEEE come from the germline V gene. The CDR3 spans 14 residues. Trimming removed 6 bases from V and 1 base from J, with 11 bases in between. The DNA of the CDR3 is TGTGCCAGCAACTACCAGGGGAGCAATCAGCCCCAGCATTTT. Protein product: CASNYQGSNQPQHF.

The J gene is TRBJ1-5, the V gene TRBV4-1; D not resolved. The V end lost 3 bases, the J end lost 5 bases, and 14 bases lay between the germline ends. This CDR3 spans 15 amino acids. CDR1 and CDR2 (germline): MGHRA, YSYEKL. Here the CDR3 reads CASSQFARHHQPQHF. As DNA, the CDR3 is TGCGCCAGCAGCCAGTTCGCCAGGCACCATCAGCCCCAGCATTTT.

The gene calls are TRBV9 and TRBJ2-7; 10 nucleotides agree with TRBD2. From germline, CDR1 is SGDLS and CDR2 YYNGEE. The CDR3 covers 18 residues. The V and J ends lost 2 bases and 0 bases, in that order; junction bases with no gene match: 11. CDR3 sequence: CASSVGASGRAISYEQYF. The CDR3 region has the DNA TGTGCCAGCAGCGTCGGTGCCAGCGGGAGGGCCATCTCCTACGAGCAGTACTTC. The full variable domain, its missing parts supplied by reference TRBV9 and TRBJ2-7, is DSGVTQTPKHLITATGQRVTLRCSPRSGDLSVYWYQQSLDQGLQFLIQYYNGEERAKGNILERFSAQQFPDLHSELNLSSLELGDSALYFCASSVGASGRAISYEQYFGPGTRLTVT.

The chain has TRBV18 and TRBJ2-7; 15 nucleotides line up with TRBD2. CDR1 is KGHSH, CDR2 LQKENI, per germline. This CDR3 has 16 amino acids. V lost 3 bases, J lost 5 bases, and 5 bases stayed unmatched. The CDR3 DNA sequence: TGTGCCAGCTCACCCTCCCGGACTAGCGGGAGGGACGAGCAGTACTTC. Residues: CASSPSRTSGRDEQYF. Together with reference TRBV18 and TRBJ2-7, the CDR3 gives the full variable domain: NAGVMQNPRHLVRRRGQEARLRCSPMKGHSHVYWYRQLPEEGLKFMVYLQKENIIDESGMPKERFSAEFPKEGPSILRIQQVVRGDSAAYFCASSPSRTSGRDEQYFGPGTRLTVT.

The CDR3 protein is CASSLNPLHELHF. The CDR3 bases are TGTGCCAGCAGTCTGAATCCTCTTCACGAGCTCCACTTT. The rearrangement links TRBV2 to TRBJ1-6, with D unresolved. CDR3 length: 13 residues. The V gene lost 5 bases and the J gene lost 16 bases, with 18 bases spanning the gap. CDR1 and CDR2 from the germline V gene are SNHLY and FYNNEI. The variable domain in full, completed from reference TRBV2 and TRBJ1-6, reads EPEVTQTPSHQVTQMGQEVILRCVPISNHLYFYWYRQILGQKVEFLVSFYNNEISEKSEIFDDQFSVERPDGSNFTLKIRSTKLEDSAMYFCASSLNPLHELHFGNGTRLTVT.

V gene TRBV5-6 combines with J gene TRBJ2-7; TRBD1 matches 9 bases. Per the germline V gene, CDR1 is SGHDT and CDR2 is YYEEEE. This CDR3 contains 15 residues. Trimming at V came to 0 bases and at J to 6 bases, leaving 7 bases not matched to a gene. This chain's CDR3 is CASSLGGTGRGEQYF. CDR3 sequence (DNA): TGTGCCAGCAGCTTGGGAGGGACAGGGAGGGGCGAGCAGTACTTC.

The CDR3 sequence: CASSSRGADTQYF. For the CDR3, the DNA is TGTGCCAGCAGCTCCAGGGGGGCAGATACGCAGTATTTT. This chain uses TRBV7-6 with TRBJ2-3, with a possible D match to TRBD1 (7 bases). V lost 4 bases and J lost 4, with 9 bases in between. Germline loops: CDR1 SGHVS, CDR2 FNYEAQ. CDR3 size: 13 residues.

This rearrangement joins TRBV11-2 to TRBJ2-5; D may be TRBD1 (5 bases). This CDR3 has 18 residues. V was clipped by 2 bases and J by 5 bases, with 24 bases between them. CDR1 and CDR2 (germline): SGHAT, FQNNGV. CDR3: CASSLSTGRRVDGETQYF. CDR3 DNA: TGTGCCAGCAGCTTAAGTACAGGTCGCAGGGTCGACGGGGAGACCCAGTACTTC.

J is TRBJ1-4 and V is TRBV9, with D possibly TRBD1 on 6 matching bases. CDR3 length equals 14 residues. V was pared by 0 bases and J by 8 bases, with 11 bases between. The germline gives CDR1 SGDLS, CDR2 YYNGEE. In DNA, the CDR3 is TGTGCCAGCAGCGTAGAAGGAAGGGGGGAAAAACTGTTTTTT. Its protein product is CASSVEGRGEKLFF.

This sequence joins TRBV18 and TRBJ1-5; 7 bases agree with TRBD1. Germline V gene sequence: CDR1 KGHSH, CDR2 LQKENI. The CDR3 has 15 amino acids. V was pared by 3 bases and J by 3 bases, with 5 bases of the junction left unmatched. The DNA for the CDR3 is TGTGCCAGCTCACCTTTGGGACAGCCCAATCAGCCCCAGCATTTT. The encoded protein is CASSPLGQPNQPQHF.

This clone was recorded a few times. This chain links TRBV9 with TRBJ2-3; TRBD2 agrees at 8 bases. Germline trimming cut 0 bases from V and 3 bases from J; bases unmatched to any gene: 9. The CDR3 totals 17 residues. The germline CDR1 and CDR2 sequences are SGDLS and YYNGEE. The CDR3 nucleotides are TGTGCCAGCAGCGTAGCTCCCAGCGGGAGTTCGACAGATACGCAGTATTTT. It specifies CASSVAPSGSSTDTQYF.

The rearrangement links TRBV19 to TRBJ1-6, with a possible D match to TRBD1 (6 bases). CDR1 LNHDA and CDR2 SQIVND come from the germline V gene (reference sequence). This CDR3 comprises 12 residues. Trimming cost V 6 bases and J 7 bases, with 7 bases left between them. This CDR3 reads CASSDRNSPLHF. CDR3 nucleotide sequence: TGTGCCAGTAGCGACAGGAATTCACCCCTCCACTTT.

The genes are TRBV18 and TRBJ1-2, with D possibly being TRBD1 (6 bases). V was shortened by 2 bases and J by 6 bases, with 16 bases between the two germline ends. This CDR3 spans 15 amino acids. Germline loops: CDR1 KGHSH, CDR2 LQKENI. DNA for the CDR3: TGTGCCAGCTCACCATCGAGTGCAGGGGACAATGGCTACACCTTC. Amino acids: CASSPSSAGDNGYTF. The full variable domain, its missing parts supplied by reference TRBV18 and TRBJ1-2, is NAGVMQNPRHLVRRRGQEARLRCSPMKGHSHVYWYRQLPEEGLKFMVYLQKENIIDESGMPKERFSAEFPKEGPSILRIQQVVRGDSAAYFCASSPSSAGDNGYTFGSGTRLTVV.

The chain is built from TRBV28 and TRBJ2-7, with TRBD2 matching over 16 bases. V dropped 5 bases and J dropped 3; count of bases not matched to a gene: 13. Looked up from germline, CDR1 is MDHEN and CDR2 is SYDVKM. The CDR3 runs 19 residues. The CDR3 here is CASSLRGTSGGAPDYEQYF. CDR3 nucleotide sequence: TGTGCCAGCAGTCTCCGGGGGACTAGCGGGGGGGCCCCAGACTACGAGCAGTACTTC.

CDR3 sequence: CASSYAGGNSPLHF. The CDR3, as DNA: TGTGCCAGCAGTTACGCAGGGGGCAATTCACCCCTCCACTTT. The genes are TRBV6-2 or TRBV6-3 and TRBJ1-6, with 8 positions matching TRBD1. The CDR3 runs to 14 residues. J lost 7 bases, V lost 2 bases, and 1 base had no gene match. Germline V gene lookup returns CDR1 MNHEY and CDR2 SVGEGT.

The chain employs TRBV28 and TRBJ2-7, with 8 bases that match TRBD1. Germline V gene lookup returns CDR1 MDHEN and CDR2 SYDVKM. This CDR3 has 15 amino acids. V dropped 3 bases and J dropped 1; count of bases not matched to a gene: 5. DNA for the CDR3: TGTGCCAGCAGTTTTTGGGACAGGCTTTCCTACGAGCAGTACTTC. Residues: CASSFWDRLSYEQYF. Looking up the rest from reference TRBV28 and TRBJ2-7 gives the full variable domain: DVKVTQSSRYLVKRTGEKVFLECVQDMDHENMFWYRQDPGLGLRLIYFSYDVKMKEKGDIPEGYSVSREKKERFSLILESASTNQTSMYLCASSFWDRLSYEQYFGPGTRLTVT.

CDR3 in DNA: TGTGCCAGCAGCCAAGTACAGGGGATCAATCAGCCCCAGCATTTT. This encodes CASSQVQGINQPQHF. The chain is built from TRBV28 and TRBJ1-5, with 7 bases fitting TRBD1. Germline CDR1 reads MDHEN; CDR2 reads SYDVKM. There are 15 residues in the CDR3. The junction had 8 bases not matched to a gene; V was cut back by 6 bases and J by 3 bases.

This clone was detected many times. The CDR3 nucleotides are TGTGCCAGCAGCTCCCTACAGACGGGACATACGAACACTGAAGCTTTCTTT. Its protein is CASSSLQTGHTNTEAFF. This chain joins TRBV5-6 and TRBJ1-1; tentative D call: TRBD1 (6 bases). V was trimmed by 3 bases and J by 1 base, leaving 19 bases between them. The length of the CDR3 is 17 residues. The germline V gene has CDR1 SGHDT and CDR2 YYEEEE.

This clone was recorded a few times. The chain links TRBV5-1 to TRBJ1-1, with D hard to call. The CDR3 has 14 residues. V was pared by 1 base and J by 1 base, with 8 bases between. The V gene's germline CDR1 is SGHRS and CDR2 YFSETQ. Here the CDR3 reads CASSLLGRNTEAFF. CDR3 in DNA: TGCGCCAGCAGCTTGCTAGGGAGGAACACTGAAGCTTTCTTT.

V and J are TRBV4-3 and TRBJ1-6, with unresolved D. The CDR3 covers 12 residues. The V end was cut by 1 base, the J end by 10 bases, with 5 bases between. Germline CDR1 reads LGHNA; CDR2 reads YSLEER. The CDR3 is CASSQGGSPLHF. As DNA, the CDR3 is TGCGCCAGCAGCCAAGGAGGATCACCCCTCCACTTT.

The chain carries TRBV5-1 and TRBJ2-5, with 10 nucleotides matching TRBD1. The length of the CDR3 is 16 residues. V gave up 3 bases and J gave up 5 bases; unmatched junction bases: 10. Germline CDR1 reads SGHRS; CDR2 reads YFSETQ. CDR3 bases: TGCGCCAGCAGCTCTACCGGGACAGGGGCGGGGGAGACCCAGTACTTC. Translating gives CASSSTGTGAGETQYF.